A single count supports the clone carrying this T cell receptor (beta chain). The data belong to a study of blood T cell repertoires in COVID-19. Clones were read by immunoSEQ multiplex PCR, and TCRdb kept only the in-frame ones, dropping some. The sample has 50,000 to 70,000 clones, more than 80% seen once. The V gene lost 2 bases and the J gene lost 5 bases, with 15 bases spanning the gap. The CDR3 has 15 residues. The germline V gene encodes CDR1 MNHEY and CDR2 SMNVEV (reference sequence). Sequencing input: peripheral blood. The gene calls are TRBV27 and TRBJ2-5, with D possibly TRBD2 on 6 matching bases. This sequence originates from an elderly woman with active COVID-19. The CDR3 region is CASSLNLAREETQYF. The CDR3 DNA reads TGTGCCAGCAGTTTAAATCTAGCGAGAGAGGAGACCCAGTACTTC.